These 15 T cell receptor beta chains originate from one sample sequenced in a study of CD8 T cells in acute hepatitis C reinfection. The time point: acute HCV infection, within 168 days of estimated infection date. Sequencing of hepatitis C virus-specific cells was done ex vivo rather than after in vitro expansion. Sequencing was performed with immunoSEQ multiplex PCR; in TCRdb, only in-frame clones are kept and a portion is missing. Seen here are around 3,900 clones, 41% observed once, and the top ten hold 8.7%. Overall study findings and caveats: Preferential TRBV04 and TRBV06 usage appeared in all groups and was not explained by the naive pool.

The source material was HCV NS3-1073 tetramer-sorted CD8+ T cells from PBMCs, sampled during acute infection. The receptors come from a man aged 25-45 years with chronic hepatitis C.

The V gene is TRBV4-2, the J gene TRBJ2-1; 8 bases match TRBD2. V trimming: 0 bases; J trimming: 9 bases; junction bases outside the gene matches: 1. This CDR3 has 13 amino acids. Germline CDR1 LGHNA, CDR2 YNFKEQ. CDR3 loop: CASSQEAGAEQFF. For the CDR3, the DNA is TGTGCCAGCAGCCAAGAAGCGGGAGCTGAGCAGTTCTTC.

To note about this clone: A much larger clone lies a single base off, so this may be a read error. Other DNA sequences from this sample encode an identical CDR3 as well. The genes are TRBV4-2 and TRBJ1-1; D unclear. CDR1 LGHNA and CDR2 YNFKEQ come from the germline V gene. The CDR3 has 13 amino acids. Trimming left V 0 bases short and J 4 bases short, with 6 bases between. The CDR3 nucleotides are TGTGCCAGCAGCCAAGAATCTTCCACTGAAGCTTTCTTT. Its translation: CASSQESSTEAFF.

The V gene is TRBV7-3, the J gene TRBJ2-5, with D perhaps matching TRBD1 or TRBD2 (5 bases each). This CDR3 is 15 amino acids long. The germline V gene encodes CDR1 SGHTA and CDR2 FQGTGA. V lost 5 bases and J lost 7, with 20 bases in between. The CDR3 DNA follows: TGTGCCAGCAGCCCAGAACCCGGGGCGCCGGGGACCCAGTACTTC. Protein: CASSPEPGAPGTQYF.

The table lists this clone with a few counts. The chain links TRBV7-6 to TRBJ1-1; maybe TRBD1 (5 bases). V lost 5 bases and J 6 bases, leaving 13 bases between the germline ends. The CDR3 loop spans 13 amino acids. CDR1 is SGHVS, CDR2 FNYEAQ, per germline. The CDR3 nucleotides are TGTGCCAGCAGCCGAGGGACTGAGGCTGAAGCTTTCTTT. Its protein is CASSRGTEAEAFF.

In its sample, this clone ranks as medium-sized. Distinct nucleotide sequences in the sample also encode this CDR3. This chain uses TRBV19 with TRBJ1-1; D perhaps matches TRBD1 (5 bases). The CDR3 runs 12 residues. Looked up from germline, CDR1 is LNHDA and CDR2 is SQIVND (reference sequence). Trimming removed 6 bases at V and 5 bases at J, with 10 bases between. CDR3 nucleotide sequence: TGTGCCAGTAGGGGGGGGTGGACTGAAGCTTTCTTT. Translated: CASRGGWTEAFF.

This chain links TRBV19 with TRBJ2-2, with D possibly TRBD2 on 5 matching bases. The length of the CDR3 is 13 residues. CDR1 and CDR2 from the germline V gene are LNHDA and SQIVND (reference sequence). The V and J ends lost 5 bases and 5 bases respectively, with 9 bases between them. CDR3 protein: CASSQSGTGELFF. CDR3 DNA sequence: TGTGCCAGTAGTCAAAGCGGAACCGGGGAGCTGTTTTTT. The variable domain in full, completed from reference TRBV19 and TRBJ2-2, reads DGGITQSPKYLFRKEGQNVTLSCEQNLNHDAMYWYRQDPGQGLRLIYYSQIVNDFQKGDIAEGYSVSREKKESFPLTVTSAQKNPTAFYLCASSQSGTGELFFGEGSRLTVL.

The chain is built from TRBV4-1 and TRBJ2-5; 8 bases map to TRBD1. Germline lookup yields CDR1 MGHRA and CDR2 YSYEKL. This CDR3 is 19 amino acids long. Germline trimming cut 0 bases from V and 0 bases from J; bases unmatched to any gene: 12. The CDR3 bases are TGCGCCAGCAGCCAAGACGCGGGGACAGGCGATCCAAACCAAGAGACCCAGTACTTC. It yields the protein CASSQDAGTGDPNQETQYF.

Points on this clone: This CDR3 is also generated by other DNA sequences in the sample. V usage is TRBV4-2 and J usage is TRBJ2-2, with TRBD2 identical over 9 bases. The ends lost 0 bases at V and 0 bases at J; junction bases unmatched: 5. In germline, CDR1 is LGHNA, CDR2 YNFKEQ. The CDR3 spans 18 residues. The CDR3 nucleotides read TGTGCCAGCAGCCAAGAAGTTAGCGGGGGAACGAACACCGGGGAGCTGTTTTTT. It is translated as CASSQEVSGGTNTGELFF.

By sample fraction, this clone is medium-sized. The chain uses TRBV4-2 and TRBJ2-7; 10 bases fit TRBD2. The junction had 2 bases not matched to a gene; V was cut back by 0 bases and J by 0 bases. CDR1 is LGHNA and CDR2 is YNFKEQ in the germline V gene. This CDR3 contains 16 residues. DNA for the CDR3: TGTGCCAGCAGCCAAGAACTAGCGGGGAGCTCCTACGAGCAGTACTTC. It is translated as CASSQELAGSSYEQYF.

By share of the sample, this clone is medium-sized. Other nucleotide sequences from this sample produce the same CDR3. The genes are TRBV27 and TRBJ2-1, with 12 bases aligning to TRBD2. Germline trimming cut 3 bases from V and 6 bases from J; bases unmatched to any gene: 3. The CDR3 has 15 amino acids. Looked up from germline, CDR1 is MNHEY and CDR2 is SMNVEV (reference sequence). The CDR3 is CASSFELAGGNEQFF. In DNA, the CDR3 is TGTGCCAGCAGTTTCGAACTAGCGGGAGGCAATGAGCAGTTCTTC.

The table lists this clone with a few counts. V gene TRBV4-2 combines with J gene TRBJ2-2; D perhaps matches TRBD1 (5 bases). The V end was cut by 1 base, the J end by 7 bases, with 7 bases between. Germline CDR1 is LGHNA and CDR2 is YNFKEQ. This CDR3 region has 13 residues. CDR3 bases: TGTGCCAGCAGCCAAGTGGGGCACGGGGAGCTGTTTTTT. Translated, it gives CASSQVGHGELFF.

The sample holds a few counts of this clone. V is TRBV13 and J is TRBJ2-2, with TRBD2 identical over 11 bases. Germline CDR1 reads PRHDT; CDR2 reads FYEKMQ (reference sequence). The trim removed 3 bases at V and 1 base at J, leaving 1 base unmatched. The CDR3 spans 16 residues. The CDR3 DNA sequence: TGTGCCAGCAGCTTTACTAGCGGGGGGAACACCGGGGAGCTGTTTTTT. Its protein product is CASSFTSGGNTGELFF.

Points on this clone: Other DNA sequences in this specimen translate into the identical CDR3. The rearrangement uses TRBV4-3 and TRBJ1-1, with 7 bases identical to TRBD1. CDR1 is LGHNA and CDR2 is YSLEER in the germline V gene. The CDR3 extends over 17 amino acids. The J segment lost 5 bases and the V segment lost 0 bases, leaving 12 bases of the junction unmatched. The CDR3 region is CASSQDPWAGGGTEAFF. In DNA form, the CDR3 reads TGCGCCAGCAGCCAAGACCCCTGGGCAGGGGGAGGAACTGAAGCTTTCTTT.

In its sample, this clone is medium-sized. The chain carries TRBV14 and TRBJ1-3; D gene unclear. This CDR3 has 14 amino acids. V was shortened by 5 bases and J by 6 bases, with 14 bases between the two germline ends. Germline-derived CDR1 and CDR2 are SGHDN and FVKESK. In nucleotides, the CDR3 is TGTGCCAGCAGCTCCTCAAGGATGGAAAACACCATATATTTT. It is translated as CASSSSRMENTIYF.

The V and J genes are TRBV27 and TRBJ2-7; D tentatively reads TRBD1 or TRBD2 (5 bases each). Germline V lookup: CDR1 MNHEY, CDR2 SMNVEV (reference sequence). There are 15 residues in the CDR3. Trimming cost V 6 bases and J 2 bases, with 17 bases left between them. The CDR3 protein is CASRAGAWVAYEQYF. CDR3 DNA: TGTGCCAGCAGGGCCGGGGCCTGGGTCGCCTACGAGCAGTACTTC.